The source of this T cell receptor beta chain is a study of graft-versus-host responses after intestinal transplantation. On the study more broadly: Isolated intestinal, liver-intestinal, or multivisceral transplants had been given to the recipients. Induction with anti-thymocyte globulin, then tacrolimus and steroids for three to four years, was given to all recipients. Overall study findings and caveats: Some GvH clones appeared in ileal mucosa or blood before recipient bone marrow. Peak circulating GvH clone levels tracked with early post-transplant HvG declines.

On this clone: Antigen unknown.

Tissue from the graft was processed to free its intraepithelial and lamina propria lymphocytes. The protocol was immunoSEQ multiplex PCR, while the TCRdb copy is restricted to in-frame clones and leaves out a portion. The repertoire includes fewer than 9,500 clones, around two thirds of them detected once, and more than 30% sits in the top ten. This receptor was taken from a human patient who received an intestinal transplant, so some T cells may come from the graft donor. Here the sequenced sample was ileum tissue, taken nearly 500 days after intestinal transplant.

CDR3 sequence: CASSPGGDTQYF. The CDR3 DNA reads as TGTGCCAGCAGCCCCGGAGGAGATACGCAGTATTTT. The chain combines TRBV11-3 with TRBJ2-3; possibly TRBD2 for D (5 bases). V gave up 5 bases and J gave up 5 bases, with 8 bases separating them. This CDR3 has 12 amino acids. CDR1 SGHNT and CDR2 YENEEA come from the germline V gene.